Listed below are T cell receptor beta chains from one sample, sequenced in a study of OX40 agonist ivuxolimab in advanced cancers. The table came from immunoSEQ multiplex PCR; TCRdb's copy has only in-frame clones and leaves some out. The sample lists just under 60,000 clones; over 80% were seen once. The material was CD4+ or CD8+ T cells sorted from blood, obtained in a trial of the OX40 agonist ivuxolimab. Every receptor here comes from an adult with an advanced solid tumor such as melanoma, head and neck, liver or kidney cancer. CDR3s include the opening cysteine and the closing phenylalanine or tryptophan. A D gene is named only where the DNA matches it firmly. Clone size, where shown, is once, few, many, or a class for clones that have expanded.

cdr3_nt: TGTGCCAGCAGCGAAGTTGGGGGTGGAAGCTCCTACGAGCAGTACTTC
cdr3_aa: CASSEVGGGSSYEQYF
clone_size: NA
d_call: NA
v_call: TRBV11-1
j_call: TRBJ2-7

cdr3_nt: TGTGCCAGCAGCAAAGGAGGGTCCACCTACGAGCAGTACTTC
cdr3_aa: CASSKGGSTYEQYF
clone_size: NA
d_call: NA
v_call: TRBV9
j_call: TRBJ2-7

cdr3_nt: TGCGCCAGCAGCCAAGTCGCAGGGAACACTGAAGCTTTCTTT
cdr3_aa: CASSQVAGNTEAFF
clone_size: NA
d_call: NA
v_call: TRBV4-3
j_call: TRBJ1-1

cdr3_nt: TGTGCCAGCAGCTGGGGGACAGGGGGTCCCCACGAGCAGTACTTC
cdr3_aa: CASSWGTGGPHEQYF
clone_size: NA
d_call: TRBD1
v_call: TRBV5-6
j_call: TRBJ2-7

cdr3_nt: TGTGCCAGTACCATGGGCAGGGGAGGCGGGCAGCCCCAGCATTTT
cdr3_aa: CASTMGRGGGQPQHF
clone_size: NA
d_call: NA
v_call: TRBV19
j_call: TRBJ1-5

cdr3_nt: TGTGCCAGCAGCCAAGAGGACGCCAGCAGCGCCTATAATTCACCCCTCCACTTT
cdr3_aa: CASSQEDASSAYNSPLHF
clone_size: NA
d_call: NA
v_call: TRBV4-2
j_call: TRBJ1-6

cdr3_nt: TGTGCCAGCTCACCACTAGCGGACGTTAATGAGCAGTTCTTC
cdr3_aa: CASSPLADVNEQFF
clone_size: NA
d_call: NA
v_call: TRBV18
j_call: TRBJ2-1

cdr3_nt: TGTGCCAGTAGTATTGTGGGATCCGCCTACAATGAGCAGTTCTTC
cdr3_aa: CASSIVGSAYNEQFF
clone_size: NA
d_call: NA
v_call: TRBV19
j_call: TRBJ2-1

cdr3_nt: TGTGCCAGCAGTGAACTGGGGGAGCTGTTTTTT
cdr3_aa: CASSELGELFF
clone_size: few
d_call: NA
v_call: TRBV2
j_call: TRBJ2-2

cdr3_nt: TGTGCCAGCTCCCGGACGGACAACACCGGGGAGCTGTTTTTT
cdr3_aa: CASSRTDNTGELFF
clone_size: NA
d_call: NA
v_call: TRBV7-9
j_call: TRBJ2-2